A selection of T cell receptor beta chains follows, all from one sample in a study of T cell responses to AZD1222 COVID-19 vaccine. The repertoire was sequenced with immunoSEQ multiplex PCR; TCRdb's copy has only in-frame clones and lacks some. The sample yields around 110,000 clones, around 94% seen once. Material: peripheral blood, obtained 28 days after the second AZD1222 dose. The receptors stem from an adult who received the AZD1222 COVID-19 vaccine. Each CDR3 is given with its conserved first and last residue. A D gene is named only where the DNA matches it firmly. Clone size is given for some rows only: seen once, a few or many times, or a class if the clone is expanded.

clone_size	d_call	v_call	j_call	cdr3_aa	cdr3_nt
-	-	TRBV2	TRBJ1-2	CASSDQQGFLGYTF	TGTGCCAGCAGTGACCAACAGGGTTTTCTTGGCTACACCTTC
-	-	TRBV7-3	TRBJ2-3	CASSPNNFGTDTQYF	TGTGCCAGCAGCCCAAACAACTTCGGCACAGATACGCAGTATTTT
few	-	TRBV28	TRBJ2-7	CASSFYREQAEQYF	TGTGCCAGCAGTTTTTACAGGGAACAGGCCGAGCAGTACTTC
once	-	TRBV21-1	TRBJ2-5	CAFGGTSLRGTQYF	TGTGCCTTCGGGGGAACGTCGCTGCGGGGGACCCAGTACTTC
-	TRBD1	TRBV19	TRBJ1-5	CASSIGDRSNQPQHF	TGTGCCAGTAGTATTGGGGACAGATCTAATCAGCCCCAGCATTTT
-	-	TRBV19	TRBJ1-2	CASSPTTVQHGYTF	TGTGCCAGTAGTCCGACGACGGTGCAGCATGGCTACACCTTC
-	-	TRBV5-8	TRBJ2-1	CASSRGLSTYNEQFF	TGTGCCAGCAGCAGGGGACTGTCGACCTACAATGAGCAGTTCTTC
-	-	TRBV7-9	TRBJ1-5	CASSLTGNQPQHF	TGTGCCAGCAGCTTAACGGGCAATCAGCCCCAGCATTTT
-	TRBD2	TRBV2	TRBJ2-3	CANTGTSGRASTDTQYF	TGTGCCAACACCGGGACTAGCGGGAGGGCCAGCACAGATACGCAGTATTTT
-	TRBD1	TRBV6-6	TRBJ1-5	CASRLTGVGSNQPQHF	TGTGCCAGCAGACTGACAGGGGTAGGGAGCAATCAGCCCCAGCATTTT
once	-	TRBV12-2	TRBJ2-7	CASEFPEDRPGGFDYEQYF	TGTGCAAGCGAATTTCCAGAAGACCGCCCGGGTGGTTTCGATTACGAGCAGTACTTC
-	-	TRBV5-1	TRBJ1-1	CASGLSLGITEAFF	TGCGCCAGCGGCCTATCGTTAGGGATCACTGAAGCTTTCTTT
-	-	TRBV2	TRBJ1-2	CASAEQGVEYGYTF	TGTGCCAGCGCGGAACAGGGCGTTGAGTATGGCTACACCTTC
-	TRBD2	TRBV7-8	TRBJ2-2	CASSVRTSENTGELFF	TGTGCCAGCAGTGTCCGGACTAGCGAGAACACCGGGGAGCTGTTTTTT
-	TRBD2	TRBV27	TRBJ2-7	CASSGLAGSSYEQYF	TGTGCCAGCAGCGGACTAGCGGGATCCAGCTACGAGCAGTACTTC
-	-	TRBV28	TRBJ1-3	CASSSGGNTIYF	TGTGCCAGCAGTTCGGGCGGCAACACCATATATTTT
once	TRBD2	TRBV5-5	TRBJ2-3	CASSLLGGSPTDTQYF	TGTGCCAGCAGCTTGTTGGGCGGGAGTCCCACAGATACGCAGTATTTT
-	TRBD1	TRBV5-1	TRBJ1-3	CASSQQGSSGNTIYF	TGCGCCAGCTCCCAACAGGGGAGCTCTGGAAACACCATATATTTT
-	-	TRBV7-3	TRBJ1-1	CASSTQKNTEAFF	TGTGCCAGCAGCACCCAGAAGAACACTGAAGCTTTCTTT
few	-	TRBV6-5	TRBJ1-5	CASRPRQAQDQPQHF	TGTGCCAGCAGACCCAGACAGGCCCAGGATCAGCCCCAGCATTTT
-	-	TRBV19	TRBJ2-7	CASSRLPGTERSQYF	TGTGCCAGTAGCCGCCTCCCCGGGACCGAACGTTCGCAGTACTTC
-	TRBD1	TRBV27	TRBJ1-5	CASSPRDRGGQPQHF	TGTGCCAGCAGTCCCAGGGACAGGGGCGGCCAGCCCCAGCATTTT
-	-	TRBV30	TRBJ1-1	CAWSRTLGNTEAFF	TGTGCCTGGAGTCGTACCTTGGGGAACACTGAAGCTTTCTTT
-	-	TRBV7-2	TRBJ1-2	CASSRLGVPYGYTF	TGTGCCAGCAGCCGCCTGGGGGTCCCATATGGCTACACCTTC
once	TRBD2	TRBV13	TRBJ2-7	CASSLSGSSYEQYF	TGTGCCAGCAGCTTAAGCGGGAGTAGTTACGAGCAGTACTTC
-	-	TRBV9	TRBJ1-2	CASSVGLRTVNYGYTF	TGTGCCAGCAGCGTGGGCCTTCGGACGGTGAACTATGGCTACACCTTC